The clone carrying this T cell receptor (beta chain) was recorded once. Clones were read by immunoSEQ multiplex PCR, and TCRdb kept only the in-frame ones, dropping some. This table holds some 120,000 clones, around 83% found once. These data originate in a study of blood T cell repertoires in COVID-19. Turning to the study itself: COVID-19 samples collected from the United States, Italy and Spain covered acute and convalescent phases. PBMCs, B-cell-depleted T cells, or T cells provided the cDNA or gDNA that made up the material.

This CDR3 has 14 amino acids. The germline V and J ends were trimmed by 2 bases and 5 bases, with 12 bases remaining between them. Per the germline V gene, CDR1 is SGHNT and CDR2 is YYREEE (reference sequence). The chain has TRBV5-4 and TRBJ2-3; weak D call: TRBD1 (5 bases). Sequencing was done on a sample of peripheral blood. The TCR originated in an older man with active or convalescent COVID-19. This CDR3 reads CASSFEKRGDTQYF. CDR3 DNA sequence: TGTGCCAGCAGCTTTGAGAAAAGGGGAGATACGCAGTATTTT.